A selection of T cell receptor beta chains follows, all from one sample in a study of shared clonotypes between healthy human individuals. Sequencing used immunoSEQ multiplex PCR; TCRdb keeps in-frame clones, though not all of them. This table holds 950,000 to 1,100,000 clones, 65% to 80% found once. The specimen was memory CD4+ T cells sorted from blood. Every receptor here comes from a man younger than 35 in good health. The CDR3 runs from the conserved cysteine through the conserved F or W. The D gene is left open where the match is weak. The size entry is marked missing in some rows and otherwise reads once, few, many or a size class.

v_gene: TRBV6-5
abundance: few
j_gene: TRBJ1-1
d_gene: NA
CDR3nt: TGTGCCAGCAGTTACTCGAGCAGGGGCGCTGAAGCTTTCTTT
CDR3aa: CASSYSSRGAEAFF

v_gene: TRBV2
abundance: once
j_gene: TRBJ2-3
d_gene: TRBD1
CDR3nt: TGTGCCAGCAGCCTACAGGGGGGAACTAGCACAGATACGCAGTATTTT
CDR3aa: CASSLQGGTSTDTQYF

v_gene: TRBV7-9
abundance: once
j_gene: TRBJ2-3
d_gene: NA
CDR3nt: TGTGCCAGCACCAAAGGAGGGGGCTTAACAGATACGCAGTATTTT
CDR3aa: CASTKGGGLTDTQYF

v_gene: TRBV30
abundance: once
j_gene: TRBJ1-5
d_gene: TRBD1
CDR3nt: TGTGCCTGGAGTCCGGGGACAGGGGGATGGAGCAATCAGCCCCAGCATTTT
CDR3aa: CAWSPGTGGWSNQPQHF

v_gene: TRBV2
abundance: NA
j_gene: TRBJ1-3
d_gene: TRBD1
CDR3nt: TGTGCCAGCAGGAGGGACAGGGAAAGGTCAAACACCATATATTTT
CDR3aa: CASRRDRERSNTIYF

v_gene: TRBV6-1
abundance: many
j_gene: TRBJ1-6
d_gene: NA
CDR3nt: TGTGCCAGCAGTGAAGGTCGCATTGCATATAATTCACCCCTCCACTTT
CDR3aa: CASSEGRIAYNSPLHF

v_gene: TRBV7-9
abundance: NA
j_gene: TRBJ1-5
d_gene: NA
CDR3nt: TGTGCCAGCAGCTTATCGGGGGGGCTCGGCAATCAGCCCCAGCATTTT
CDR3aa: CASSLSGGLGNQPQHF

v_gene: TRBV28
abundance: once
j_gene: TRBJ2-6
d_gene: TRBD2
CDR3nt: TGTGCCAGCAGTTTGTTTGGTAGCGGGGGGATTGGGGCCAACGTCCTGACTTTC
CDR3aa: CASSLFGSGGIGANVLTF

v_gene: TRBV2
abundance: few
j_gene: TRBJ1-1
d_gene: NA
CDR3nt: TGTGCCAGCAGTGAAGGGGGAAGGACTGAAGCTTTCTTT
CDR3aa: CASSEGGRTEAFF

v_gene: TRBV19
abundance: NA
j_gene: TRBJ1-1
d_gene: NA
CDR3nt: TGTGCCAGTAGTATTAATCAGCACCCGAACACTGAAGCTTTCTTT
CDR3aa: CASSINQHPNTEAFF

v_gene: TRBV30
abundance: NA
j_gene: TRBJ2-7
d_gene: TRBD2
CDR3nt: TGTGCCTGGAGTGCCCCGCCGGGGGGAGGAAACGAGCAGTACTTC
CDR3aa: CAWSAPPGGGNEQYF